The 5 T cell receptor beta chains below all came from one sample that was sequenced in a study of cytomegalovirus exposure and HLA in healthy donors. The method was immunoSEQ multiplex PCR; TCRdb's version includes in-frame clones alone and lacks a portion of them. This sample has some 150,000 clones, with about 88% found just once. The sample consisted of PBMCs. The receptors were gathered from a woman between 18 and 29 years old in good health and CMV-seropositive.

This clone is a singleton in its sample. This sequence joins TRBV5-1 and TRBJ2-3; 7 nucleotides match TRBD2. The V and J ends lost 5 bases and 6 bases, in that order; junction bases with no gene match: 12. The CDR3 extends over 15 amino acids. The germline V gene encodes CDR1 SGHRS and CDR2 YFSETQ. This CDR3 reads CASRLLAAGRDTQYF. CDR3 sequence (DNA): TGCGCCAGCAGGCTGCTAGCGGCGGGGAGGGATACGCAGTATTTT.

This clone was detected once. CDR3 loop: CASSLASGGNTIYF. In nucleotides, the CDR3 is TGTGCCAGCAGCTTGGCCTCGGGAGGAAACACCATATATTTT. J is TRBJ1-3 and V is TRBV5-6; D not certain. V was clipped by 0 bases and J by 4 bases, with 8 bases between them. The CDR3 covers 14 residues. The V gene's germline CDR1 is SGHDT and CDR2 YYEEEE.

This clone was seen once. The V call is TRBV6-5, the J call TRBJ1-3; D possibly corresponds to TRBD1 (6 bases). CDR1 is MNHEY, CDR2 SVGAGI, per germline. CDR3 size: 15 residues. The ends were cut back, 6 bases at V and 0 bases at J, with 12 bases in the middle. The CDR3 here is CASRSGVLSGNTIYF. The CDR3, as DNA: TGTGCCAGCAGGTCAGGGGTTCTCTCTGGAAACACCATATATTTT.

This chain links TRBV6-5 with TRBJ2-7, with 7 bases fitting TRBD2. Trimming took 5 bases from V and 4 from J; bases not matched to a gene: 11. This CDR3 comprises 15 residues. The germline V gene has CDR1 MNHEY and CDR2 SVGAGI. As DNA, the CDR3 is TGTGCCAGCAGTCTCTCCGGGACTATCCGATACGAGCAGTACTTC. This encodes CASSLSGTIRYEQYF.

V gene TRBV7-2 combines with J gene TRBJ2-1, with TRBD2 matching over 8 bases. The germline V gene has CDR1 SGHTA and CDR2 FQGNSA. The CDR3 extends over 15 amino acids. V lost 4 bases to trimming and J lost 7 bases; unmatched junction nucleotides: 9. CDR3 sequence (DNA): TGTGCCAGCAGCTACGCGGCGGGAGGTGGGAATGAGCAGTTCTTC. This codes for CASSYAAGGGNEQFF.